This is a list of T cell receptor beta chains from one sample in a study of shared clonotypes between healthy human individuals. The protocol was immunoSEQ multiplex PCR, while the TCRdb copy is restricted to in-frame clones and leaves out a portion. The data hold over a million clones, with around 97% observed a single time. The sample comprised naive CD4+ T cells sorted from blood. The receptor set was obtained from a man aged 30 to 39 in good health. CDR3s include the opening cysteine and the closing phenylalanine or tryptophan. The D gene is left open where the match is weak. Clone size is shown for a subset of rows, as once, few, many or a class of expanded clone.

>.|TRBV11-2|.|TRBJ1-2
CASSLQGYYGYTF
TGTGCCAGCAGCTTACAGGGCTACTATGGCTACACCTTC
>.|TRBV6-1|.|TRBJ2-4
CASSLLVAKNIQYF
TGTGCCAGTTCTCTCTTGGTAGCCAAAAACATTCAGTACTTC
>.|TRBV19|TRBD2|TRBJ2-5
CASSINPPSGWETQYF
TGTGCCAGTAGTATTAACCCCCCTAGCGGTTGGGAGACCCAGTACTTC
>.|TRBV7-2|TRBD2|TRBJ2-6
CASSPVGLAGVSGANVLTF
TGTGCCAGCAGCCCAGTCGGACTAGCGGGAGTCTCTGGGGCCAACGTCCTGACTTTC
>.|TRBV4-1|TRBD2|TRBJ2-1
CASSQEGLAGVIGEKSYNEQFF
TGCGCCAGCAGCCAAGAGGGACTAGCGGGAGTCATTGGGGAAAAATCCTACAATGAGCAGTTCTTC
>.|TRBV2|.|TRBJ1-3
CASTQSSGNTIYF
TGTGCCAGCACTCAGAGCTCTGGAAACACCATATATTTT
>.|TRBV20-1|.|TRBJ2-5
CSASLGETQYF
TGCAGTGCTAGTCTCGGGGAGACCCAGTACTTC
>.|TRBV28|.|TRBJ1-2
CASSSPGAGSVEGYTF
TGTGCCAGCAGTTCTCCCGGGGCCGGGAGCGTGGAAGGCTACACCTTC
>once|TRBV10-2|.|TRBJ2-7
CASSDWGEQYF
TGCGCCAGCAGTGACTGGGGCGAGCAGTACTTC
>once|TRBV7-9|TRBD2|TRBJ2-7
CASSTSGSVGEQYF
TGTGCCAGCAGCACTAGCGGGAGTGTCGGAGAGCAGTACTTC
>.|TRBV5-5|.|TRBJ2-2
CASSPGAYTGELFF
TGTGCCAGCAGCCCCGGGGCCTACACCGGGGAGCTGTTTTTT
>.|TRBV10-2|TRBD1|TRBJ2-7
CASRTGPYEQYF
TGCGCCAGCAGGACAGGGCCCTACGAGCAGTACTTC
>.|TRBV19|TRBD2|TRBJ2-7
CASSLGSGRIDEQYF
TGTGCCAGTAGTTTGGGTAGCGGGAGAATTGACGAGCAGTACTTC
>.|TRBV9|TRBD2|TRBJ2-2
CASSLGLAGVGELFF
TGTGCCAGCAGCCTGGGGCTAGCGGGAGTCGGGGAGCTGTTTTTT
>.|TRBV11-2|TRBD2|TRBJ2-5
CASSYSWTRETQYF
TGTGCCAGCAGCTACTCATGGACTAGGGAGACCCAGTACTTC
>.|TRBV2|.|TRBJ1-2
CASSSSGTTGYTF
TGTGCCAGCAGCTCATCCGGGACCACTGGCTACACCTTC
>.|TRBV7-8|TRBD1|TRBJ2-1
CASSLEGRGNNEQFF
TGTGCCAGCAGCTTAGAAGGCAGGGGGAATAATGAGCAGTTCTTC
>.|TRBV19|TRBD1|TRBJ2-7
CASRDRGTHEQYF
TGTGCCAGTAGGGACAGGGGTACTCACGAGCAGTACTTC
>.|TRBV6-4|.|TRBJ2-3
CASSDSGLPSTDTQYF
TGTGCCAGCAGTGACTCAGGGCTTCCTAGCACAGATACGCAGTATTTT
>.|TRBV7-2|TRBD2|TRBJ2-7
CASSFETSGRAYEQYF
TGTGCCAGCAGCTTCGAGACTAGCGGGAGGGCCTACGAGCAGTACTTC
>once|TRBV5-4|TRBD1|TRBJ1-2
CASSGPGQGGSGYTF
TGTGCCAGCAGCGGTCCGGGACAGGGAGGCTCTGGCTACACCTTC
>.|TRBV7-2|TRBD1|TRBJ2-7
CASSPQPTGAEQYF
TGTGCCAGCAGCCCCCAACCGACAGGGGCCGAGCAGTACTTC
>.|TRBV18|TRBD1|TRBJ2-5
CASSPGQGIGETQYF
TGTGCCAGCTCACCGGGACAGGGTATTGGAGAGACCCAGTACTTC
>.|TRBV19|.|TRBJ2-3
CASSIRVDTQYF
TGTGCCAGTAGTATTAGGGTCGATACGCAGTATTTT
>once|TRBV4-1|.|TRBJ2-1
CASSHSPRVESSYNEQFF
TGCGCCAGCAGCCACTCTCCCAGAGTGGAGAGCTCCTACAATGAGCAGTTCTTC
>.|TRBV28|.|TRBJ2-7
CASSLYRLGASSYEQYF
TGTGCCAGCAGTTTATACCGGTTAGGCGCGAGCTCCTACGAGCAGTACTTC
>.|TRBV11-2|.|TRBJ1-1
CASSPPPRGSNTEAFF
TGTGCCAGCAGCCCCCCTCCCCGGGGCTCGAACACTGAAGCTTTCTTT
>.|TRBV10-1|.|TRBJ2-7
CASSEPRDFSYEQYF
TGCGCCAGCAGTGAGCCCCGGGACTTTTCCTACGAGCAGTACTTC
>.|TRBV18|.|TRBJ1-5
CASSPGQGGNQPQHF
TGTGCCAGCTCACCGGGTCAGGGTGGCAATCAGCCCCAGCATTTT
>.|TRBV6-1|TRBD1|TRBJ1-3
CASSRGPGGNTIYF
TGTGCCAGCAGCAGGGGGCCCGGTGGAAACACCATATATTTT
>.|TRBV25-1|TRBD1|TRBJ1-4
CASSDPRAGGEKLFF
TGTGCCAGCAGTGACCCCCGGGCAGGGGGCGAAAAACTGTTTTTT
>.|TRBV2|.|TRBJ1-2
CASSEVVGDSYTF
TGTGCCAGCAGTGAAGTAGTAGGCGACAGCTACACCTTC
>.|TRBV4-2|TRBD2|TRBJ2-1
CASSQASGYYNEQFF
TGTGCCAGCAGCCAAGCTAGCGGATACTACAATGAGCAGTTCTTC
>.|TRBV28|.|TRBJ2-7
CASSTQIWLAYEQYF
TGTGCCAGCAGTACTCAAATTTGGTTGGCCTACGAGCAGTACTTC
>.|TRBV5-1|TRBD2|TRBJ2-5
CASSSSGSGETQYF
TGCGCCAGCAGCTCTAGCGGGAGTGGAGAGACCCAGTACTTC
>.|TRBV5-8|.|TRBJ1-1
CASSPWKPRMTEAFF
TGTGCCAGCAGCCCGTGGAAGCCCAGAATGACTGAAGCTTTCTTT
>.|TRBV14|TRBD2|TRBJ2-7
CASSQDQGLAGLQYF
TGTGCCAGCAGCCAAGATCAGGGACTAGCGGGACTGCAGTACTTC
>.|TRBV7-9|TRBD1|TRBJ2-7
CASSAGQGLSEQYF
TGTGCCAGCAGCGCGGGACAGGGTTTATCCGAGCAGTACTTC
>.|TRBV21-1|.|TRBJ1-5
CASSSRGRINQPQHF
TGTGCCAGCAGCTCCCGGGGACGGATCAATCAGCCCCAGCATTTT
>.|TRBV5-1|TRBD1|TRBJ2-5
CASSLTGVPRRETQYF
TGCGCCAGCAGCTTGACAGGGGTTCCACGACGAGAGACCCAGTACTTC
>.|TRBV5-4|.|TRBJ2-7
CASSLGPPRSGTYEQYF
TGTGCCAGCAGCCTGGGTCCACCGAGGTCCGGGACATACGAGCAGTACTTC
>.|TRBV7-8|.|TRBJ1-3
CASSLVSANSGNTIYF
TGTGCCAGCAGCTTAGTTTCAGCTAACTCTGGAAACACCATATATTTT
>.|TRBV6-5|TRBD1|TRBJ2-5
CASKQTGGETQYF
TGTGCCAGCAAACAGACAGGGGGGGAGACCCAGTACTTC
>once|TRBV18|TRBD2|TRBJ2-1
CASSPPGLAIYEQFF
TGTGCCAGCTCACCTCCGGGACTAGCGATATATGAGCAGTTCTTC
>.|TRBV7-6|TRBD2|TRBJ2-2
CASSSLAGGAGELFF
TGTGCCAGCAGCTCCTTAGCGGGAGGGGCCGGGGAGCTGTTTTTT
>.|TRBV7-8|.|TRBJ2-1
CASRISYPDEQFF
TGTGCCAGCAGAATCTCCTATCCCGATGAGCAGTTCTTC
>.|TRBV19|TRBD2|TRBJ2-1
CASSIGTSGNEQFF
TGTGCCAGTAGTATCGGGACTAGCGGGAATGAGCAGTTCTTC
>.|TRBV9|.|TRBJ2-3
CASSVVGGSVTDTQYF
TGTGCCAGCAGCGTAGTGGGGGGTTCAGTGACAGATACGCAGTATTTT
>.|TRBV14|.|TRBJ1-2
CASSPTGRGPGGYTF
TGTGCCAGCAGCCCCACCGGAAGGGGACCGGGGGGCTACACCTTC
>.|TRBV9|TRBD2|TRBJ2-1
CASSVGLAGGYNEQFF
TGTGCCAGCAGCGTAGGCCTAGCGGGAGGATACAATGAGCAGTTCTTC
>.|TRBV6-1|.|TRBJ2-7
CASSARTENKVQYF
TGTGCCAGCAGTGCCCGGACAGAGAATAAGGTGCAGTACTTC
>.|TRBV7-9|.|TRBJ2-1
CASSTTGRNEQFF
TGTGCCAGCAGCACGACGGGTAGGAATGAGCAGTTCTTC
>.|TRBV28|TRBD2|TRBJ2-1
CASRSLAGGRNEQFF
TGTGCCAGCAGGTCTCTAGCGGGTGGTCGCAATGAGCAGTTCTTC